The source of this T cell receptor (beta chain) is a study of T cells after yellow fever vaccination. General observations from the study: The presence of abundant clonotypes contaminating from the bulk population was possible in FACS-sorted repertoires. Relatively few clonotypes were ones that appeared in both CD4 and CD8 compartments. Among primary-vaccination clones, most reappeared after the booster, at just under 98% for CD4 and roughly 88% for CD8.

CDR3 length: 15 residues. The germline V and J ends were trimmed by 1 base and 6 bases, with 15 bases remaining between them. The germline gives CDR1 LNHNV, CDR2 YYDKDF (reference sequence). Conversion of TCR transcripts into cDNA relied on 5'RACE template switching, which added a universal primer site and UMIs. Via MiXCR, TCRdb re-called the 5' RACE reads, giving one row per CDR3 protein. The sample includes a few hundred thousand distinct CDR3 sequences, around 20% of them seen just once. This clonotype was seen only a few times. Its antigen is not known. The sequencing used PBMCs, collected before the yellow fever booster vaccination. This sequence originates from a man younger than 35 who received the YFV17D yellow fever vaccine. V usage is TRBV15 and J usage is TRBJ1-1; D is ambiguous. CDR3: CATSRGVTSGPEAFF. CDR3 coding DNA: TGTGCCACCAGCAGAGGGGTCACGTCGGGTCCTGAAGCTTTCTTT.